What follows is one TCR beta chain and its context. This CDR3 region has 16 residues. Germline values: CDR1 WSHSY, CDR2 SAAADI. The germline V and J ends were trimmed by 6 bases and 2 bases, with 16 bases remaining between them. The sample originates from a study of T cell responses to AZD1222 COVID-19 vaccine. Study context: The study pooled second doses at about 4 or about 12 weeks.

The repertoire was sequenced with immunoSEQ multiplex PCR; TCRdb's copy has only in-frame clones and lacks some. This sample has 95,000 to 150,000 clones, with approximately 90% found just once. This TCR was sampled from an adult in good health. The chain joins TRBV10-2 to TRBJ2-2; possibly TRBD1 or TRBD2 for D (6 bases each). The material sequenced was peripheral blood, taken on day 0 of AZD1222 vaccination. CDR3 DNA sequence: TGCGCCAGCAGGACTCCTGGGGGGCAAAACACCGGGGAGCTGTTTTTT. This translates into CASRTPGGQNTGELFF.